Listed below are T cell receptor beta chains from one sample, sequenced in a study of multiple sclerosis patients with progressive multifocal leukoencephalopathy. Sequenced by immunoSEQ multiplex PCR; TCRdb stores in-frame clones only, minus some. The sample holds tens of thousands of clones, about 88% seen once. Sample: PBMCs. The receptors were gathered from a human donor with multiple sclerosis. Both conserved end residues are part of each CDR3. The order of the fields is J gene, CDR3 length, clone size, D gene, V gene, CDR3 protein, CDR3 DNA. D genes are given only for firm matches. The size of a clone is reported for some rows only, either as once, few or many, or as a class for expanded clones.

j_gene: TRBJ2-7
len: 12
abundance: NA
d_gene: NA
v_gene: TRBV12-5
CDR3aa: CASGSRAYEQYF
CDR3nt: TGTGCTAGTGGTTCCCGGGCCTACGAGCAGTACTTC

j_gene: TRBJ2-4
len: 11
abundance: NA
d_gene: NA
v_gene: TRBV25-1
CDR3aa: CASSGGLSQYF
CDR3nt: TGTGCCAGCAGTGGCGGGTTATCCCAGTACTTC

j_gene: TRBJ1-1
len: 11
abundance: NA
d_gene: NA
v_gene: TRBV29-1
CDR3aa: CSGVITDEAFF
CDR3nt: TGCAGCGGGGTGATCACCGATGAAGCTTTCTTT

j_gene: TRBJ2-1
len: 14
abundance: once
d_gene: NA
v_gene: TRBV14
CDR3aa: CASSKPGVAREQFF
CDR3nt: TGTGCCAGCAGCAAACCAGGGGTAGCCAGGGAGCAGTTCTTC

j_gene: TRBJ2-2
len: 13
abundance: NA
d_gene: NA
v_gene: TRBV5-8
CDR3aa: CASSLRNTGELFF
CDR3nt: TGTGCCAGCAGCTTGCGGAACACCGGGGAGCTGTTTTTT

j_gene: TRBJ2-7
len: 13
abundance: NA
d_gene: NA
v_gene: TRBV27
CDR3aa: CASSLTASYEQYF
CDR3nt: TGTGCCAGCAGTTTAACGGCCTCCTACGAGCAGTACTTC

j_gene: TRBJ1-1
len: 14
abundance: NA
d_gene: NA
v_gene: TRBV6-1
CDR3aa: CASSERKIDPEAFF
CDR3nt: TGTGCCAGCAGTGAAAGAAAGATAGACCCTGAAGCTTTCTTT

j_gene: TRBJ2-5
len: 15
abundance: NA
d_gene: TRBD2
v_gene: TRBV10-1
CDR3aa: CASLAEIAGAETQYF
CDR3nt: TGCGCCAGCCTGGCCGAAATAGCGGGAGCAGAGACCCAGTACTTC

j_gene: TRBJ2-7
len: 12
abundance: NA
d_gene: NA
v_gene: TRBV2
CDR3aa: CASSGGDYEQYF
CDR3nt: TGTGCCAGCAGCGGCGGCGACTACGAGCAGTACTTC

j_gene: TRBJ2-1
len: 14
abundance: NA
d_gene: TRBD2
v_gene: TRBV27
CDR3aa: CASSFRGGTNEQFF
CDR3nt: TGTGCCAGCAGTTTTCGGGGGGGAACCAATGAGCAGTTCTTC